One sample yielded the 5 T cell receptor beta chains listed below, sequenced in a study of control samples from healthy donors and cancer patients. Assay: immunoSEQ multiplex PCR; the TCRdb copy retains only in-frame clones and omits some. The sample records about 95,000 clones, around 85% being singletons. The sequencing input was blood. The receptors come from a man younger than 40 in good health.

The V and J genes are TRBV5-1 and TRBJ2-5, with a weak D call TRBD1 (6 bases). From germline, CDR1 is SGHRS and CDR2 YFSETQ. The V and J ends lost 2 bases and 2 bases respectively, with 10 bases between them. The CDR3 totals 14 residues. CDR3 in amino acids: CASSFRGGQETQYF. CDR3 bases: TGCGCCAGCAGCTTCAGGGGTGGTCAAGAGACCCAGTACTTC. The full variable domain, with the rest looked up from reference TRBV5-1 and TRBJ2-5, is KAGVTQTPRYLIKTRGQQVTLSCSPISGHRSVSWYQQTPGQGLQFLFEYFSETQRNKGNFPGRFSGRQFSNSRSEMNVSTLELGDSALYLCASSFRGGQETQYFGPGTRLLVL.

The CDR3 loop reads CASSEEGVRATDTQYF. In nucleotides, the CDR3 is TGTGCCAGCAGTGAGGAAGGGGTCAGGGCAACAGATACGCAGTATTTT. The chain joins TRBV2 to TRBJ2-3, with TRBD1 as a possible D gene (5 bases). The V gene's germline CDR1 is SNHLY and CDR2 FYNNEI. Trimming pared 3 bases from V and 3 bases from J, leaving 16 bases between. This CDR3 contains 16 residues.

This clone was detected only once. The rearrangement links TRBV2 to TRBJ2-5; D is possibly TRBD2 (6 bases). Trimming took 4 bases from V and 5 from J, leaving 17 bases between them. CDR3 length equals 15 residues. CDR1 SNHLY and CDR2 FYNNEI come from the germline V gene. For the CDR3, the DNA is TGTGCCAGCAGTGGAGGTGGCGGCCGGGGGGAGACCCAGTACTTC. This gives the protein CASSGGGGRGETQYF.

This chain joins TRBV5-4 and TRBJ2-3; D gene ambiguous. The length of the CDR3 is 15 residues. Trimming pared 3 bases from V and 4 bases from J, leaving 15 bases between. CDR1 and CDR2 from the germline V gene are SGHNT and YYREEE (reference sequence). DNA for the CDR3: TGTGCCAGCAGCTCAGCCTTCGGAAAGGCAGATACGCAGTATTTT. Its protein product is CASSSAFGKADTQYF.

The chain is built from TRBV18 and TRBJ2-7, with D perhaps TRBD2 (6 bases). Trimming removed 5 bases from V and 1 base from J, with 12 bases in between. Germline CDR1 reads KGHSH; CDR2 reads LQKENI. CDR3 size: 14 residues. CDR3 in amino acids: CASSATGESYEQYF. CDR3 sequence (DNA): TGTGCCAGCTCAGCAACGGGGGAATCCTACGAGCAGTACTTC.